This TCR beta chain was retrieved from a study of tissue T cells after allogeneic stem cell transplantation. The germline V and J ends were trimmed by 2 bases and 3 bases, with 8 bases remaining between them. The CDR3 is made up of 13 amino acids. CDR1 is SGHDT and CDR2 is FRDEAV in the germline V gene. TCRbeta CDR3 was sequenced at survey depth with template counts. The protocol was immunoSEQ multiplex PCR, while the TCRdb copy is restricted to in-frame clones and leaves out a portion. The sample has about 15,000 clones, approximately 70% seen once. Comments on this clone: Gene and germline names: mouse. The sequence runs out 1 residue before the end of the CDR3; the remainder is reconstructed from the germline J gene.

The sequenced sample was spleen. The clonotype was recovered from a female BALB/c mouse in good health. Mouse MHC haplotype: H2-d. V gene TRBV14 combines with J gene TRBJ1-1, with no clear D. The CDR3 is CASSFWGYTEVFF. CDR3 bases read: TGTGCCAGCAGTTTTTGGGGATACACAGAAGTCTTC. Combining the CDR3 with reference TRBV14 and TRBJ1-1 gives the whole variable domain EAGVTQSPRYAVLQEGQAVSFWCDPISGHDTLYWYQQPRDQGPQLLVYFRDEAVIDNSQLPSDRFSAVRPKGTNSTLKIQSAKQGDTATYLCASSFWGYTEVFFGKGTRLTVV.